One sample yielded the 11 T cell receptor beta chains listed below, sequenced in a study of OX40 agonist ivuxolimab in advanced cancers. TCRdb's table, derived via immunoSEQ multiplex PCR, lists solely in-frame clones and lacks some. This sample yields roughly 48,000 clones, of which 75% to 85% are seen a single time; about 1.9% belongs to the top ten. Sequencing was performed on CD4+ or CD8+ T cells sorted from blood, taken in a trial of the OX40 agonist ivuxolimab. These receptors originate from an adult with an advanced solid tumor such as melanoma, head and neck, liver or kidney cancer.

V and J are TRBV2 and TRBJ2-2, with D perhaps matching TRBD2 (5 bases). The CDR3 is 13 residues long. With 2 bases removed from V and 7 bases from J, the gap between germline ends came to 8 bases. Germline assignment: CDR1 SNHLY and CDR2 FYNNEI. The CDR3 region has the DNA TGTGCCAGCAGTGAATGGGAGCACGGGGAGCTGTTTTTT. Protein: CASSEWEHGELFF. The full variable domain, completed using reference TRBV2 and TRBJ2-2, is EPEVTQTPSHQVTQMGQEVILRCVPISNHLYFYWYRQILGQKVEFLVSFYNNEISEKSEIFDDQFSVERPDGSNFTLKIRSTKLEDSAMYFCASSEWEHGELFFGEGSRLTVL.

CDR3 in amino acids: CASSRGTGTYGEQYF. The CDR3 DNA sequence: TGTGCCAGTAGTAGGGGGACCGGGACCTACGGCGAGCAGTACTTC. The chain employs TRBV19 and TRBJ2-7; either TRBD1 or TRBD2 may fit D (5 bases each). The ends were cut back, 4 bases at V and 6 bases at J, with 19 bases in the middle. Germline-derived CDR1 and CDR2 are LNHDA and SQIVND (reference sequence). CDR3 length equals 15 residues. Complete variable domain (other parts from reference TRBV19 and TRBJ2-7): DGGITQSPKYLFRKEGQNVTLSCEQNLNHDAMYWYRQDPGQGLRLIYYSQIVNDFQKGDIAEGYSVSREKKESFPLTVTSAQKNPTAFYLCASSRGTGTYGEQYFGPGTRLTVT.

This clone came up a few times. The chain employs TRBV19 and TRBJ2-2; 7 bases line up with TRBD2. J was trimmed by 0 bases and V by 5 bases; bases with no gene match: 6. CDR3 length: 16 residues. Germline V CDR1 and CDR2: LNHDA, SQIVND (reference sequence). The CDR3 reads CASSWAGATNTGELFF. In DNA form, the CDR3 reads TGTGCCAGTAGTTGGGCGGGAGCGACGAACACCGGGGAGCTGTTTTTT. Variable domain in full (rest from reference TRBV19 and TRBJ2-2): DGGITQSPKYLFRKEGQNVTLSCEQNLNHDAMYWYRQDPGQGLRLIYYSQIVNDFQKGDIAEGYSVSREKKESFPLTVTSAQKNPTAFYLCASSWAGATNTGELFFGEGSRLTVL.

V gene TRBV9 combines with J gene TRBJ2-6, with D possibly TRBD1 on 5 matching bases. This CDR3 has 15 residues. The V end lost 0 bases, the J end lost 5 bases, and 9 bases lay between the germline ends. Germline-derived CDR1 and CDR2 are SGDLS and YYNGEE. In nucleotides, the CDR3 is TGTGCCAGCAGCGTAGATCAGGGCCGGGCCAACGTCCTGACTTTC. Its translation: CASSVDQGRANVLTF.

The chain employs TRBV5-4 and TRBJ1-6; tentatively, D is TRBD1 (5 bases). The CDR3 spans 15 residues. Looked up from germline, CDR1 is SGHNT and CDR2 is YYREEE (reference sequence). V was cut by 1 base and J by 10 bases, with 15 bases left in between. CDR3 sequence: CASSLRGGSGSPLHF. CDR3 DNA: TGTGCCAGCAGCTTGAGGGGAGGGAGTGGCTCACCCCTCCACTTT.

This clone has only a few counts. This rearrangement joins TRBV19 to TRBJ1-5; D is perhaps TRBD1 (6 bases). Germline-derived CDR1 and CDR2 are LNHDA and SQIVND (reference sequence). V gave up 7 bases and J gave up 6 bases, with 16 bases separating them. The CDR3 consists of 14 residues. In nucleotides, the CDR3 is TGTGCCAGTACTACCACAGGGACGGTTCAGCCCCAGCATTTT. This codes for CASTTTGTVQPQHF.

The chain employs TRBV7-2 and TRBJ2-2, with a tentative D call TRBD2 (6 bases). Germline V gene sequence: CDR1 SGHTA, CDR2 FQGNSA. Trimming left V 6 bases short and J 4 bases short, with 18 bases between. The CDR3 spans 16 residues. As DNA, the CDR3 is TGTGCCAGCAGTCCCCCGGGAGTGCGTGGCACCGGGGAGCTGTTTTTT. Residues: CASSPPGVRGTGELFF. Together with reference TRBV7-2 and TRBJ2-2, the CDR3 gives the full variable domain: GAGVSQSPSNKVTEKGKDVELRCDPISGHTALYWYRQSLGQGLEFLIYFQGNSAPDKSGLPSDRFSAERTGGSVSTLTIQRTQQEDSAVYLCASSPPGVRGTGELFFGEGSRLTVL.

This sequence joins TRBV6-4 and TRBJ2-3, with D uncertain. This CDR3 comprises 13 residues. The V and J ends lost 0 bases and 2 bases respectively, with 3 bases between them. Germline-derived CDR1 and CDR2 are MRHNA and SNTAGT. CDR3 nucleotides: TGTGCCAGCAGTGACTCGAACACAGATACGCAGTATTTT. It codes for CASSDSNTDTQYF.

This clone is classed as medium-sized. This chain uses TRBV5-1 with TRBJ1-1; 7 nucleotides match TRBD1. The CDR3 totals 13 residues. Germline trimming cut 4 bases from V and 3 bases from J; bases unmatched to any gene: 3. Germline V lookup: CDR1 SGHRS, CDR2 YFSETQ. This chain's CDR3 is CASSNTGDTEAFF. DNA of the CDR3: TGCGCCAGCAGCAATACAGGGGACACTGAAGCTTTCTTT. The full variable domain, in which reference TRBV5-1 and TRBJ1-1 provide the parts outside the CDR3, is KAGVTQTPRYLIKTRGQQVTLSCSPISGHRSVSWYQQTPGQGLQFLFEYFSETQRNKGNFPGRFSGRQFSNSRSEMNVSTLELGDSALYLCASSNTGDTEAFFGQGTRLTVV.

The sample holds a few counts of this clone. The V call is TRBV7-2, the J call TRBJ2-7; 11 nucleotides align to TRBD1. There are 15 residues in the CDR3. V trimming: 5 bases; J trimming: 4 bases; junction bases outside the gene matches: 7. The germline gives CDR1 SGHTA, CDR2 FQGNSA. CDR3 loop: CASSMRTGGMYEQYF. For the CDR3, the DNA is TGTGCCAGCAGCATGAGGACAGGGGGCATGTACGAGCAGTACTTC. Drawing the rest from reference TRBV7-2 and TRBJ2-7, the complete variable domain is GAGVSQSPSNKVTEKGKDVELRCDPISGHTALYWYRQSLGQGLEFLIYFQGNSAPDKSGLPSDRFSAERTGGSVSTLTIQRTQQEDSAVYLCASSMRTGGMYEQYFGPGTRLTVT.

This chain joins TRBV7-9 and TRBJ2-3; either TRBD1 or TRBD2 may fit D (5 bases each). The CDR3 is 15 residues long. V was pared by 5 bases and J by 3 bases, with 15 bases between. CDR1 SEHNR and CDR2 FQNEAQ come from the germline V gene (reference sequence). The CDR3 loop is CASSPRGGRTDTQYF. The CDR3 nucleotides are TGTGCCAGCAGCCCCCGGGGCGGAAGAACAGATACGCAGTATTTT.